This TCR beta chain was identified in a study of cytomegalovirus exposure and HLA in healthy donors. Study background: A subsequent analysis stated that the 120 validation repertoires were run on the same platform as the roughly 710 first-cohort repertoires. Study findings and constraints: Listed as cytomegalovirus-associated were 150 or so TCR beta chains.

The donors formed part of the roughly 110-subject validation cohort, distinct from the roughly 730-subject first cohort. Worth noting for this clone: Its antigen is not identified.

Produced via immunoSEQ multiplex PCR; TCRdb's table is partial and in-frame only. The table has tens of thousands of clones, around 94% seen once. CDR3 length equals 13 residues. V shed 5 bases and J shed 9 bases, with 14 bases lying between them. Germline V gene sequence: CDR1 SGHNT, CDR2 YENEEA. Material for sequencing was PBMCs. The receptor was derived from a woman between 18 and 29 years old in good health and CMV-seropositive. The rearrangement links TRBV11-3 to TRBJ2-1, with D perhaps matching TRBD2 (6 bases). CDR3 nucleotide sequence: TGTGCCAGCAGCGCCCGGGGGACTTTTGAGCAGTTCTTC. This sequence encodes CASSARGTFEQFF.